The TCR beta chain described here comes from a study of blood T cell repertoires in COVID-19. Study-wide background: Samples of COVID-19 (acute and convalescent) were obtained from the United States, Italy and Spain. PBMCs, B-cell-depleted T cells, or T cells provided the cDNA or gDNA that made up the material.

Trimming took 3 bases from V and 6 from J, leaving 6 bases between them. Germline assignment: CDR1 MNHEY and CDR2 SVGAGI. CDR3 size: 12 residues. As originally analysed: Cell counts per sample came from amplifying reference gene primers. Here immunoSEQ multiplex PCR was the method, and the copy in TCRdb shows in-frame clones only, minus some. The D gene and trimming were derived from the DNA, and the V and J assignments and clone size from that table. The table records about 120,000 clones, 80% to 90% of them present only once. What was sequenced was peripheral blood. The sequence was obtained from a man aged 65-85 years with active or convalescent COVID-19. The chain recombines TRBV6-5 with TRBJ1-5, with D hard to call. CDR3 loop: CASSYEGQPQHF. CDR3 bases: TGTGCCAGCAGTTATGAGGGTCAGCCCCAGCATTTT.